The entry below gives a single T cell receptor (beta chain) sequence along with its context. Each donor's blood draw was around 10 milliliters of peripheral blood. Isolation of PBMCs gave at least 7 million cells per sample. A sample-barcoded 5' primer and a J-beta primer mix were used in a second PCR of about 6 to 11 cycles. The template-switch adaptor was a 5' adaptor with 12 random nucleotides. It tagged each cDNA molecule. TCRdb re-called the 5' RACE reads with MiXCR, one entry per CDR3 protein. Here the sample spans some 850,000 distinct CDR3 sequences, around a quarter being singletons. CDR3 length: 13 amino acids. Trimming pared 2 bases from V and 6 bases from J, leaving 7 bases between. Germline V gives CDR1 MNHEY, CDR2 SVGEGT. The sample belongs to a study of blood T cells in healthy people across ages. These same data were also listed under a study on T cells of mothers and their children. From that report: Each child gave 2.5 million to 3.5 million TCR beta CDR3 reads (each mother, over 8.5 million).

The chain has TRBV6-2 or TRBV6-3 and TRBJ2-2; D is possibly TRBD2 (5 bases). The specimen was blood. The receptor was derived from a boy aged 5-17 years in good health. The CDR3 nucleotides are TGTGCCAGCAGTTACGCGCGGGCCGGGGAGCTGTTTTTT. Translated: CASSYARAGELFF.